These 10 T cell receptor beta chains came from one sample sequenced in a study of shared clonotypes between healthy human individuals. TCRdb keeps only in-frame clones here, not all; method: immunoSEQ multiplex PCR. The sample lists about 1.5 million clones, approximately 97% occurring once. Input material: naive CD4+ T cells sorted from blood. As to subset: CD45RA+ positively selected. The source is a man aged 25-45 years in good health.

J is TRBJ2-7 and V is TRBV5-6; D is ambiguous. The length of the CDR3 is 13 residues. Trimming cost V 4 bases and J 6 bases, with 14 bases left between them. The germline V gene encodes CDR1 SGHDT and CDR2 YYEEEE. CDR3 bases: TGTGCCAGCAGCCCGACATTAATGCGCGAGCAGTACTTC. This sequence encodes CASSPTLMREQYF.

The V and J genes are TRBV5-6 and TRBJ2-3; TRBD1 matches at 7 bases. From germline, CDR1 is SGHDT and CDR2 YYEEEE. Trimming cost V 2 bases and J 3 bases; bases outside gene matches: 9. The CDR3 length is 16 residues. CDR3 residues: CASSFRQGVSTDTQYF. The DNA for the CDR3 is TGTGCCAGCAGCTTCAGACAGGGTGTTAGTACAGATACGCAGTATTTT.

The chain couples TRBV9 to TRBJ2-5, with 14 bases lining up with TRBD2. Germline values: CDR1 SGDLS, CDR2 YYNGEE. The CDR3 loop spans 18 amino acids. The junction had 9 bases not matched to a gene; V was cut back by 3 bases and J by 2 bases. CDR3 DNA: TGTGCCAGCAGCGCCGGGAAGACTAGCGGGAGGGCTCAAGAGACCCAGTACTTC. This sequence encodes CASSAGKTSGRAQETQYF.

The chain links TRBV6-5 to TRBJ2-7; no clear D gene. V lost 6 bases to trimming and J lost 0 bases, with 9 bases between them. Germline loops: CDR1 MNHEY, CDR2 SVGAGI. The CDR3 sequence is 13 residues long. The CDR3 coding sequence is TGTGCCAGCAGCCGAGGTGTCTCCTACGAGCAGTACTTC. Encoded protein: CASSRGVSYEQYF.

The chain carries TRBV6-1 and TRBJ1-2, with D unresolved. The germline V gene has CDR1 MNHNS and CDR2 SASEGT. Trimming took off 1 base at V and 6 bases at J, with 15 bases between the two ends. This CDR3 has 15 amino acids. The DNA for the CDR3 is TGTGCCAGCAGTGAAGTCTTCCCGGGTAAGGATGGCTACACCTTC. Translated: CASSEVFPGKDGYTF.

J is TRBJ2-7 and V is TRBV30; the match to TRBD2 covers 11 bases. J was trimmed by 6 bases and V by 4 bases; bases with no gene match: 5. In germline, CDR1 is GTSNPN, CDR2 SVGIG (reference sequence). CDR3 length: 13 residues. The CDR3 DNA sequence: TGTGCCTGGATGCTAGCGGGAGGTGCCGAGCAGTACTTC. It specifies CAWMLAGGAEQYF.

CDR3 protein: CASSRPNNEQFF. The CDR3 nucleotides are TGTGCCAGCAGCAGACCCAACAATGAGCAGTTCTTC. The chain carries TRBV6-8 and TRBJ2-1; unclear D gene. Germline V gene data show CDR1 as MNHGY and CDR2 as SAAAGT. Trimming took off 6 bases at V and 5 bases at J, with 8 bases between the two ends. This CDR3 has 12 amino acids.

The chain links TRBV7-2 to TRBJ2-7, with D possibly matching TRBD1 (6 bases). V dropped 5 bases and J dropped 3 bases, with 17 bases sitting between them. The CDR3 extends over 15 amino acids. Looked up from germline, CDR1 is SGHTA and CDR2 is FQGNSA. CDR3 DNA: TGTGCCAGCAGCCCCTATAGGGGGTTCAACTACGAGCAGTACTTC. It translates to CASSPYRGFNYEQYF.

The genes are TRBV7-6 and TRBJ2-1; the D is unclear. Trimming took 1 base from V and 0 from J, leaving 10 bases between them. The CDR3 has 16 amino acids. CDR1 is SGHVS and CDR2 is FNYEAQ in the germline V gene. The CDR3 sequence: CASSLEGANSYNEQFF. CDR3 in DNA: TGTGCCAGCAGCTTAGAGGGTGCTAACTCCTACAATGAGCAGTTCTTC.

This CDR3 reads CASNSHGADQPQHF. The CDR3 DNA sequence: TGTGCCTCAAACTCTCATGGAGCGGATCAGCCCCAGCATTTT. The V gene is TRBV28, the J gene TRBJ1-5; D is unclear. Germline V lookup: CDR1 MDHEN, CDR2 SYDVKM. The CDR3 runs 14 residues. Trimming pared 11 bases from V and 5 bases from J, leaving 19 bases between.